The clone carrying this T cell receptor beta chain was seen only once. The sample originates from a study of T cell changes during pregnancy in multiple sclerosis. The method was immunoSEQ multiplex PCR; TCRdb's version includes in-frame clones alone and lacks a portion of them. The table records roughly 35,000 clones, 90% of them present only once. The CDR3 covers 16 residues. Germline assignment: CDR1 SGHRS and CDR2 YFSETQ. V was clipped by 4 bases and J by 0 bases, with 15 bases between them. The source was CD8+ T cells from peripheral blood mononuclear cells, collected after pregnancy. This chain links TRBV5-1 with TRBJ2-3, with D perhaps TRBD1 (5 bases). This sequence was found in a female donor with multiple sclerosis, enrolled in a pregnancy study. In DNA form, the CDR3 reads TGCGCCAGCAGCGATACAGGCCTACGAAGCACAGATACGCAGTATTTT. Protein product: CASSDTGLRSTDTQYF.